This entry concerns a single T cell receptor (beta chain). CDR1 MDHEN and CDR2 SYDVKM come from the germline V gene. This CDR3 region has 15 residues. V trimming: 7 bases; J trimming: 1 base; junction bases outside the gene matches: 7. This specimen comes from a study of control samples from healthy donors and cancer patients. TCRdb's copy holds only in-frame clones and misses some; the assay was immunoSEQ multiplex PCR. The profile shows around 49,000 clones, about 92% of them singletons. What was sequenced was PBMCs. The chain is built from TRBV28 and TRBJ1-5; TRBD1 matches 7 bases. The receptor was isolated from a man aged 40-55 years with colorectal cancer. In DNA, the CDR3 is TGTGCCAGCACCCAGGGGGATGGGAGCAATCAGCCCCAGCATTTT. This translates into CASTQGDGSNQPQHF.